The 11 T cell receptor beta chains in this list originate from one sample, sequenced in a study of blood T cell repertoires in COVID-19 (dated by TCRdb to the early 2020s). The library was made by the immunoSEQ multiplex PCR assay. TCRdb carries this immuneACCESS record with in-frame sequences only. Its versions omit some clonotypes, under half of them owing to an unresolved V gene in the studies checked, with the rest unexplained. In all, the sample holds around 160,000 clones, and over 75% of those were seen once. Of the sample, 1.2% falls within the top ten clones. The specimen sequenced was PBMCs or T cells enriched from blood (not recorded which). The receptors come from a woman in her 30s with acute COVID-19.

The gene calls are TRBV7-3 and TRBJ2-7; 9 nucleotides agree with TRBD1. Looked up from germline, CDR1 is SGHTA and CDR2 is FQGTGA. CDR3 size: 13 residues. Trimming removed 5 bases from V and 4 bases from J; junction bases left unmatched: 3. CDR3 sequence: CASSEQGAYEQYF. Written as DNA, the CDR3 is TGTGCCAGCAGCGAACAGGGGGCGTACGAGCAGTACTTC.

The rearrangement links TRBV5-1 to TRBJ2-7, with 9 bases matching TRBD1. CDR3 size: 16 residues. The germline V gene encodes CDR1 SGHRS and CDR2 YFSETQ. Unmatched junction bases numbered 9, after V lost 0 bases and J lost 5 bases. CDR3 amino acids: CASSLVPGTGNHEQYF. The DNA of the CDR3 is TGCGCCAGCAGCTTGGTCCCCGGGACAGGGAATCACGAGCAGTACTTC.

The chain combines TRBV30 with TRBJ1-1; 11 bases match TRBD1. This CDR3 region has 17 residues. Looked up from germline, CDR1 is GTSNPN and CDR2 is SVGIG (reference sequence). Trimming took 4 bases from V and 5 from J; bases not matched to a gene: 15. DNA for the CDR3: TGTGCCTGGACGGTCGGACAGGGGGCTAGGGGGATGACTGAAGCTTTCTTT. Translation: CAWTVGQGARGMTEAFF.

The rearrangement links TRBV5-1 to TRBJ2-5, with TRBD2 matching over 14 bases. This CDR3 spans 16 amino acids. The ends lost 0 bases at V and 2 bases at J; junction bases unmatched: 0. Germline V gives CDR1 SGHRS, CDR2 YFSETQ. In DNA, the CDR3 is TGCGCCAGCAGCTTGGGACTAGCGGGAGGGCAAGAGACCCAGTACTTC. Translation: CASSLGLAGGQETQYF.

This chain uses TRBV3-1 (or the pseudogene TRBV3-2) with TRBJ1-1; 7 nucleotides agree with TRBD1. Trimming at V came to 0 bases and at J to 11 bases, leaving 6 bases not matched to a gene. CDR1 and CDR2 (germline): LGHDT, YNNKEL (reference sequence). CDR3 size: 13 residues. This CDR3 is CASSQDYSGQAFF. The CDR3 region has the DNA TGTGCCAGCAGCCAAGATTACTCGGGACAGGCTTTCTTT.

The DNA for the CDR3 is TGTGCCAGCAATGGGACTAGCCCGAGCTCCTACGAGCAGTACTTC. Protein sequence: CASNGTSPSSYEQYF. The chain employs TRBV3-1 (or the pseudogene TRBV3-2) and TRBJ2-7; 9 bases line up with TRBD2. The V and J ends lost 7 bases and 0 bases, in that order; junction bases with no gene match: 7. The CDR3 sequence is 15 residues long. Germline CDR1 reads LGHDT; CDR2 reads YNNKEL (reference sequence).

The chain combines TRBV5-8 with TRBJ2-1; 12 nucleotides match TRBD2. This CDR3 is 16 amino acids long. From germline, CDR1 is SGHTS and CDR2 YDEGEE. V lost 10 bases, J lost 5 bases, and 13 bases stayed unmatched. Here the CDR3 reads CAGTPGLAGVNNEQFF. As DNA, the CDR3 is TGTGCCGGAACTCCGGGACTAGCGGGCGTCAACAATGAGCAGTTCTTC.

This chain joins TRBV27 and TRBJ1-6, with 9 bases that match TRBD1. This CDR3 is 15 amino acids long. Germline values: CDR1 MNHEY, CDR2 SMNVEV (reference sequence). Unmatched junction bases numbered 8, after V lost 3 bases and J lost 11 bases. CDR3 in amino acids: CASSFQTGGFTPLHF. CDR3 sequence (DNA): TGTGCCAGCAGTTTCCAGACAGGGGGTTTTACACCCCTCCACTTT.

The J gene is TRBJ2-5, the V gene TRBV30, with 8 nucleotides matching TRBD1. Germline CDR1 reads GTSNPN; CDR2 reads SVGIG (reference sequence). With V trimmed by 4 bases and J by 4 bases, 11 bases remained unmatched. The CDR3 is 15 amino acids. In DNA form, the CDR3 reads TGTGCCTGGACCCGGGACAGGTTGTCGGGAGAGACCCAGTACTTC. Protein product: CAWTRDRLSGETQYF.

The chain links TRBV28 to TRBJ1-3; D is possibly TRBD1 (6 bases). Germline-derived CDR1 and CDR2 are MDHEN and SYDVKM. Trimming removed 8 bases at V and 6 bases at J, with 11 bases between. The length of the CDR3 is 12 residues. Written as DNA, the CDR3 is TGTGCCAGCGGGGCAGGGGAAAACACCATATATTTT. It codes for CASGAGENTIYF.

The chain employs TRBV2 and TRBJ2-1; D not certain. CDR1 SNHLY and CDR2 FYNNEI come from the germline V gene. This CDR3 has 11 amino acids. V lost 5 bases to trimming and J lost 12 bases, with 11 bases between them. The DNA of the CDR3 is TGTGCCAGCAGTATGGGCTTGATGCAGTTCTTC. Translating it yields CASSMGLMQFF.